This T cell receptor beta chain was captured in a study of blood T cell repertoires in COVID-19. Overall study: Material from acute and convalescent COVID-19 was sourced from the United States, Italy and Spain. Sources were T cells, B-cell-depleted T cells, or PBMCs; the material itself was cDNA or gDNA.

Methods used by the authors: Reference gene primer amplification in the assay estimated nucleated cell counts. Produced via immunoSEQ multiplex PCR; TCRdb's table is partial and in-frame only. V and J calls plus clone size are reproduced from that table; the DNA served to infer D and trimming. This sample yields roughly 340,000 clones, of which approximately 90% are seen a single time; 2.5% to 4% belongs to the top ten. The CDR3 consists of 15 residues. The germline V gene has CDR1 LGHNA and CDR2 YSLEER. V dropped 4 bases and J dropped 3; count of bases not matched to a gene: 8. The chain joins TRBV4-3 to TRBJ1-1; TRBD1 agrees at 7 bases. The sequence was obtained from a woman aged 18-30 years who had recovered from COVID-19. Source material: peripheral blood. The CDR3 DNA is TGCGCCAGCAGCCGCCGCAGGGGGTGGTACACTGAAGCTTTCTTT. It specifies CASSRRRGWYTEAFF.